This T cell receptor (beta chain) was captured by sequencing in a study of T cells in tuberculosis. Study-level background: A South African cohort included IGRA-negative adolescents, latently infected IGRA-positive adolescents and adults with active tuberculosis. General observations from the study: GMM-specific TCRs were nearer to active tuberculosis alpha repertoires, suggesting expansion.

At study entry, adolescents had tuberculin skin tests and IGRA screening. Each clinical donor contributed on average roughly 90,000 T cells from unsorted cryopreserved PBMC. As regards this clone: Its antigen is unknown.

Assay: immunoSEQ multiplex PCR; the TCRdb copy retains only in-frame clones and omits some. This sample yields tens of thousands of clones, of which 90% to 95% are seen a single time; approximately 7.6% belongs to the top ten. Specimen: PBMCs. The TCR sequence derives from a donor between 10 and 35 years old with latent tuberculosis or without tuberculosis infection.

CDR3 bases: TGTGCCAGCAGCCAGGTGGAGGAAACTGGGACTGAAGCTTTCTTT. It is translated as CASSQVEETGTEAFF. V is TRBV5-6 and J is TRBJ1-1, with no clear D. The germline V and J ends were trimmed by 4 bases and 5 bases, with 18 bases remaining between them. Germline V CDR1 and CDR2: SGHDT, YYEEEE. The CDR3 spans 15 residues.